This T cell receptor (beta chain) was documented in a study of OX40 agonist ivuxolimab in advanced cancers. Study conclusions and caveats: Clonal expansion among partial responders at 0.1-3.0 mg/kg ranked near the lowest.

With 5 bases removed from V and 0 bases from J, the gap between germline ends came to 13 bases. This CDR3 spans 15 amino acids. Per germline, CDR1 LNHDA and CDR2 SQIVND (reference sequence). Concerning this clone itself: Its antigen is still unknown.

TCRdb keeps only in-frame clones here, not all; method: immunoSEQ multiplex PCR. The sample records about 21,000 clones, approximately 89% being singletons. The receptor was isolated from an adult with an advanced solid tumor such as melanoma, head and neck, liver or kidney cancer. Material: CD4+ or CD8+ T cells sorted from blood, obtained in a trial of the OX40 agonist ivuxolimab. The chain has TRBV19 and TRBJ1-1; D not certain. This CDR3 reads CASSQAPAMNTEAFF. CDR3 DNA: TGTGCCAGTAGTCAGGCGCCGGCTATGAACACTGAAGCTTTCTTT. Filled out from reference TRBV19 and TRBJ1-1, the complete variable domain reads DGGITQSPKYLFRKEGQNVTLSCEQNLNHDAMYWYRQDPGQGLRLIYYSQIVNDFQKGDIAEGYSVSREKKESFPLTVTSAQKNPTAFYLCASSQAPAMNTEAFFGQGTRLTVV.